This is a list of T cell receptor beta chains from one sample in a study of CD8+ T cells in alopecia areata. Produced via immunoSEQ multiplex PCR; TCRdb's table is partial and in-frame only. Among approximately 300,000 clones listed, about 62% were seen once. The specimen comprised CD4+ T cells sorted from blood, sampled at week 24, from a patient treated with tofacitinib. These receptors were obtained from a human donor with alopecia areata. The CDR3 runs from the conserved cysteine through the conserved F or W. The D gene is left open where the match is weak.

d_call: -; j_call: TRBJ2-2; v_call: TRBV6-5; cdr3_aa: CASSRGTGELFF
d_call: -; j_call: TRBJ2-3; v_call: TRBV10-3; cdr3_aa: CAISESASTDTQYF
d_call: TRBD1; j_call: TRBJ1-1; v_call: TRBV25-1; cdr3_aa: CASSPRQGAGGEAFF
d_call: TRBD2; j_call: TRBJ2-7; v_call: TRBV28; cdr3_aa: CASSGGFPYEQYF
d_call: -; j_call: TRBJ1-5; v_call: TRBV2; cdr3_aa: CASSEFAYSNQPQHF
d_call: -; j_call: TRBJ2-7; v_call: TRBV2; cdr3_aa: CASHQDGLPSTEQYF
d_call: -; j_call: TRBJ2-3; v_call: TRBV18; cdr3_aa: CASSPGTRSTDTQYF
d_call: -; j_call: TRBJ2-5; v_call: TRBV29-1; cdr3_aa: CSLRSRFKETQYF
d_call: -; j_call: TRBJ1-2; v_call: TRBV6-1; cdr3_aa: CASSETREGYTF
d_call: -; j_call: TRBJ2-6; v_call: TRBV5-1; cdr3_aa: CASSLVGQRALSGANVLTF
d_call: -; j_call: TRBJ2-5; v_call: TRBV28; cdr3_aa: CASSFNQGGQTQYF
d_call: TRBD2; j_call: TRBJ2-7; v_call: TRBV4-1; cdr3_aa: CASSQEGGGGFYEQYF
d_call: -; j_call: TRBJ2-3; v_call: TRBV28; cdr3_aa: CASSFAGNTDTQYF
d_call: -; j_call: TRBJ1-6; v_call: TRBV4-1; cdr3_aa: CASSQTRTGGNSPLHF
d_call: -; j_call: TRBJ2-3; v_call: TRBV6-5; cdr3_aa: CASRKDPPSTDTQYF
d_call: TRBD1; j_call: TRBJ2-5; v_call: TRBV29-1; cdr3_aa: CSVDRGQETQYF
d_call: -; j_call: TRBJ2-3; v_call: TRBV7-2; cdr3_aa: CASSLMPGDTQYF
d_call: TRBD1; j_call: TRBJ1-4; v_call: TRBV9; cdr3_aa: CASSPWDRGGEKLFF
d_call: -; j_call: TRBJ1-5; v_call: TRBV5-5; cdr3_aa: CASSLSVVGGNQPQHF
d_call: -; j_call: TRBJ1-2; v_call: TRBV27; cdr3_aa: CASSFNEGYGYTF
d_call: -; j_call: TRBJ1-1; v_call: TRBV14; cdr3_aa: CASTAGIHTEAFF
d_call: -; j_call: TRBJ1-3; v_call: TRBV30; cdr3_aa: CAWSVKGNTIYF